Below are 15 T cell receptor beta chains sequenced from a single sample in a study of T cell repertoires in cytomegalovirus infection. What these receptors recognize is not known. TCRdb recomputed calls from the reads with MiXCR, one row per CDR3 protein. The table has 700,000 to 900,000 distinct CDR3 sequences, 25% to 35% seen once; the top ten hold under 15%. This sample comprised cultured CD8+ T cells from PBMCs, obtained from culture after CMV antigen stimulation. The source of these receptors is a human donor in good health (CMV status not recorded). Some clones in this sample may be carry-over from other donors' samples.

In regard to this clonotype: This may come from a read error, since a much larger clone is one base off. The V gene is TRBV7-6, the J gene TRBJ2-2; D possibly corresponds to TRBD1 (5 bases). The CDR3 contains 14 residues. Looked up from germline, CDR1 is SGHVS and CDR2 is FNYEAQ. In nucleotides, the CDR3 is TGTGCCAGCAGCTTAGATTGGGGCACCGAGGAGCTGTTTTTT. Translated, it gives CASSLDWGTEELFF.

This clonotype was picked up one time. The chain joins TRBV27 to TRBJ1-2; 9 positions match TRBD1. V lost 1 base, J lost 8 bases, and 5 bases stayed unmatched. In germline, CDR1 is MNHEY, CDR2 SMNVEV (reference sequence). The CDR3 runs to 14 residues. The CDR3 nucleotides are TGTGCCAGCAGTTTATTGGGGACAGGGAACGGCTACACCTTC. It encodes CASSLLGTGNGYTF.

This clonotype has just a few counts. The J gene is TRBJ1-1, the V gene TRBV7-6; D is uncertain. The CDR3 has 13 amino acids. Trimming shortened V by 2 bases and J by 6 bases, and 10 bases separated the two germline ends. Germline assignment: CDR1 SGHVS and CDR2 FNYEAQ. CDR3 coding DNA: TGTGCCAGCAGCTTATTTAAGTCGGCTGAAGCTTTCTTT. This encodes CASSLFKSAEAFF.

Ten or more counts support this clonotype. The rearrangement joins TRBV7-2 to TRBJ1-3, with D perhaps matching TRBD1 (5 bases). Germline CDR1 is SGHTA and CDR2 is FQGNSA. V was shortened by 3 bases and J by 0 bases, with 9 bases between the two germline ends. The CDR3 has 15 amino acids. CDR3 coding DNA: TGTGCCAGCAGCTTCTTCGGGGGCTCTGGAAACACCATATATTTT. Its translation is CASSFFGGSGNTIYF. The whole variable domain, filled in from reference TRBV7-2 and TRBJ1-3, reads GAGVSQSPSNKVTEKGKDVELRCDPISGHTALYWYRQSLGQGLEFLIYFQGNSAPDKSGLPSDRFSAERTGGSVSTLTIQRTQQEDSAVYLCASSFFGGSGNTIYFGEGSWLTVV.

This clonotype was recorded a few times. This chain links TRBV28 with TRBJ2-7, with 9 nucleotides matching TRBD2. The CDR3 is 15 residues long. J was trimmed by 4 bases and V by 3 bases; bases with no gene match: 7. CDR1 and CDR2 from the germline V gene are MDHEN and SYDVKM. The CDR3 sequence is CASSFSPSGGYEQYF. In DNA form, the CDR3 reads TGTGCCAGCAGTTTTTCCCCCAGCGGGGGGTACGAGCAGTACTTC.

The rearrangement joins TRBV19 to TRBJ1-2; weak D call: TRBD1 (5 bases). The CDR3 loop spans 14 amino acids. Germline-derived CDR1 and CDR2 are LNHDA and SQIVND (reference sequence). Trimming removed 1 base from V and 2 bases from J, with 8 bases in between. The CDR3 loop reads CASSIVWTNYGYTF. In nucleotides, the CDR3 is TGTGCCAGTAGTATAGTGTGGACAAACTATGGCTACACCTTC.

J is TRBJ2-1 and V is TRBV12-3 or TRBV12-4; D not resolved. V lost 6 bases and J lost 2, with 8 bases in between. CDR3 length equals 13 residues. CDR3 protein: CASRGFAYNEQFF. CDR3 in DNA: TGTGCCAGCAGAGGCTTTGCCTACAATGAGCAGTTCTTC.

This clonotype was observed many times. This CDR3 reads CASSPSPGAGTEAFF. Written as DNA, the CDR3 is TGTGCCAGCAGCCCTAGCCCCGGGGCGGGCACTGAAGCTTTCTTT. The chain uses TRBV7-6 and TRBJ1-1, with a weak D call TRBD1 (5 bases). Between the trimmed V and J ends, which lost 5 bases and 4 bases, there was a span of 17 bases. This CDR3 contains 15 residues. Germline CDR1 and CDR2: SGHVS and FNYEAQ.

The V gene is TRBV13, the J gene TRBJ2-3; perhaps TRBD2 as D (5 bases). Germline V lookup: CDR1 PRHDT, CDR2 FYEKMQ (reference sequence). The CDR3 has 16 amino acids. Trimming cost V 5 bases and J 0 bases, with 15 bases left between them. The CDR3 reads CASSLRARASTDTQYF. CDR3 sequence (DNA): TGTGCCAGCAGCCTCCGGGCGCGGGCGAGCACAGATACGCAGTATTTT.

In this sample, this clonotype turned up many times. V and J are TRBV7-2 and TRBJ2-3; 8 nucleotides match TRBD1. The CDR3 is made up of 17 amino acids. Germline V CDR1 and CDR2: SGHTA, FQGNSA. V shed 6 bases and J 1 base; nucleotides not matched to a gene: 12. This CDR3 reads CASSPQRDRGRTDTQYF. The CDR3 region has the DNA TGTGCCAGCAGTCCGCAACGAGACAGGGGTCGCACAGATACGCAGTATTTT.

Only a few counts were recorded for this clonotype. The rearrangement links TRBV6-2 or TRBV6-3 to TRBJ2-5; perhaps TRBD1 as D (5 bases). Trimming shortened V by 6 bases and J by 7 bases, and 15 bases separated the two germline ends. Germline-derived CDR1 and CDR2 are MNHEY and SVGEGT. CDR3 length equals 13 residues. In nucleotides, the CDR3 is TGTGCCAGCAGCCCAGGCGACAGTCGGACCCAGTACTTC. It is translated as CASSPGDSRTQYF.

V is TRBV7-9 and J is TRBJ2-7; the D gene could be TRBD1 or TRBD2 (6 bases each). This CDR3 is 15 amino acids long. V lost 1 base and J lost 3, with 13 bases in between. From germline, CDR1 is SEHNR and CDR2 FQNEAQ (reference sequence). DNA of the CDR3: TGTGCCAGCAGCTTAGAACGGGGGCTCCTCTACGAGCAGTACTTC. This codes for CASSLERGLLYEQYF.

This clonotype turned up a few times. CDR3 sequence reads: CASSYSTSLAETQYF. CDR3 DNA sequence: TGTGCCAGCAGTTACTCGACCAGCCTAGCGGAGACCCAGTACTTC. V and J are TRBV6-5 and TRBJ2-5, with D tentatively TRBD2 (6 bases). Germline V gene sequence: CDR1 MNHEY, CDR2 SVGAGI. The CDR3 totals 15 residues. V was trimmed by 0 bases and J by 5 bases, leaving 13 bases between them.

The J gene is TRBJ1-1, the V gene TRBV6-6; the match to TRBD1 covers 9 bases. V dropped 5 bases and J dropped 0; count of bases not matched to a gene: 4. CDR1 MNHNY and CDR2 SVGAGI come from the germline V gene (reference sequence). There are 15 residues in the CDR3. This CDR3 is CASSGGQGLNTEAFF. As DNA, the CDR3 is TGTGCCAGCAGTGGGGGACAGGGTCTGAACACTGAAGCTTTCTTT.

This clonotype was seen at least ten times. The chain is built from TRBV7-8 and TRBJ1-1; 9 bases map to TRBD1. After removal of 4 bases from V and 4 bases from J, the junction contained 10 bases not matched to a gene. Germline V CDR1 and CDR2: SGHVS, FQNEAQ. The CDR3 spans 16 residues. CDR3 in DNA: TGTGCCAGCAGCTCGGGACAGGGACCAGGGAGCACTGAAGCTTTCTTT. It specifies CASSSGQGPGSTEAFF.